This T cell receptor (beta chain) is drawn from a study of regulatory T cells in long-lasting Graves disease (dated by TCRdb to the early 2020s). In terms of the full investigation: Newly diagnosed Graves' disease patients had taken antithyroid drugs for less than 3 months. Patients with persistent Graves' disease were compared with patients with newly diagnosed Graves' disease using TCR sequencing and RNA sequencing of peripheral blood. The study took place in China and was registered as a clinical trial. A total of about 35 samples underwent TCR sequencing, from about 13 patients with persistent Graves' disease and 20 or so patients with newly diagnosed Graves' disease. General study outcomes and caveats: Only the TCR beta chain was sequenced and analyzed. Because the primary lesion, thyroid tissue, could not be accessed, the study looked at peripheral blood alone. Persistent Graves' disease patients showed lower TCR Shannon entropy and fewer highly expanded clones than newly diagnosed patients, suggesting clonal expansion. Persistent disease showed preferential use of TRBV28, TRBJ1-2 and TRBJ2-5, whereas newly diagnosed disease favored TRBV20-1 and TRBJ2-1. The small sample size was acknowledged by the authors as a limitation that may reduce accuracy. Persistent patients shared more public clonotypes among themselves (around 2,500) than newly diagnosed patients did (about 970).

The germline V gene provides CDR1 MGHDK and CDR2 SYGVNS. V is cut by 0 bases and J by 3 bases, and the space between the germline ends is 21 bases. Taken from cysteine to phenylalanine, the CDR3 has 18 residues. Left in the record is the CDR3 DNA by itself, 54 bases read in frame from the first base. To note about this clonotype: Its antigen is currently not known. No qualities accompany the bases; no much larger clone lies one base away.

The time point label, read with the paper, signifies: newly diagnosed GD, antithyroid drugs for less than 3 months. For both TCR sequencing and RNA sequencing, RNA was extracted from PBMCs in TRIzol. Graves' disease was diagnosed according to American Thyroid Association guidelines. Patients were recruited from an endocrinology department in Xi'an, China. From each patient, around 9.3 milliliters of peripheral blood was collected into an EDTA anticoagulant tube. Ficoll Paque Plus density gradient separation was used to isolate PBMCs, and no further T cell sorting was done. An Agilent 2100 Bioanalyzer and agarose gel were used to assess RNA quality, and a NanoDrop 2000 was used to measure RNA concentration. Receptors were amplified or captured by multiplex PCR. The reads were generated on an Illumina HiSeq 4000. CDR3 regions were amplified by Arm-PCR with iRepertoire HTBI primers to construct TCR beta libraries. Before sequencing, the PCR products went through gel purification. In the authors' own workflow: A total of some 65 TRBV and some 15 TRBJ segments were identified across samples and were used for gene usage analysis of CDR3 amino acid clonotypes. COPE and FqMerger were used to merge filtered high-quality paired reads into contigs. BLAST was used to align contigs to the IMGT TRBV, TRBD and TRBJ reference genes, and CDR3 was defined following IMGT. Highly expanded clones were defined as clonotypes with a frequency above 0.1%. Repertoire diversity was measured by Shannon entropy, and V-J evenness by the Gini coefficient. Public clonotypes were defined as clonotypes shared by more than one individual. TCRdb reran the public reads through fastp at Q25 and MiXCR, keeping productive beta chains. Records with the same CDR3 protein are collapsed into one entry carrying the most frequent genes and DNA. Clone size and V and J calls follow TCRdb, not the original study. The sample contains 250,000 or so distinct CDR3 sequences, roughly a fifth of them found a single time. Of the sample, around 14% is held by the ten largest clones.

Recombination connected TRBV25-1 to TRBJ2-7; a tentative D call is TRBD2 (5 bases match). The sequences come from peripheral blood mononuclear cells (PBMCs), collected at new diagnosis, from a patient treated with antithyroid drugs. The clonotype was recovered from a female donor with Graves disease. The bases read TGTGCCAGCAGTGAATATATCTCCCGAGGGTTGGGAGTCTACGAGCAGTACTTC. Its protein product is CASSEYISRGLGVYEQYF.